This T cell receptor (beta chain) was captured by sequencing in a study of blood T cells in healthy people across ages. The study, taken as a whole, reports: In these data, TCR beta diversity tracked strongly with naive T cell percentage.

Germline V CDR1 and CDR2: SGDLS, YYNGEE. The CDR3 contains 12 residues. V lost 4 bases to trimming and J lost 9 bases; unmatched junction nucleotides: 4. It was with a sample-barcoded 5' primer and a J-beta primer mix that a second PCR of roughly 6 to 12 cycles was run. Via MiXCR, TCRdb re-called the 5' RACE reads, giving one row per CDR3 protein. The repertoire holds 700,000 to 900,000 distinct CDR3 sequences, approximately 53% seen once, with under 50% in the top ten. This clonotype was seen a handful of times. The antigen is not known. The sequence came from a man older than 75 in good health. Sample: blood. J is TRBJ2-1 and V is TRBV9; TRBD1 aligns across 7 bases. The CDR3 DNA sequence: TGTGCCAGCAGCACCTGGACAGGTGAGCAGTTCTTC. This gives the protein CASSTWTGEQFF.